The clone carrying this TCR beta chain was counted many times. Its antigen remains unidentified. The TCR beta CDR3 regions underwent amplification from RNA transcripts. First-round RT-PCR with HTBI primers preceded a second-round multiplex PCR. MiXCR, applied by TCRdb to the multiplex PCR reads, yields one record per CDR3 protein. The table records approximately 460,000 distinct CDR3 sequences, approximately 14% of them present only once. This sample stems from a study of Graves' ophthalmopathy and Graves' hyperthyroidism. The CDR3 sequence is 15 residues long. With 2 bases clipped from V and 2 bases from J, the junction kept 5 bases outside the gene matches. Germline values: CDR1 MNHNS, CDR2 SASEGT. General study results and limits: Blood also harbored most expanded thyroid clonotypes above 0.001 frequency. A model built from 13 signatures distinguished ophthalmopathy from stable hyperthyroidism with approximately 88% sensitivity and 70% to 84% specificity.

This sequence joins TRBV6-1 and TRBJ1-2, with 7 bases matching TRBD1. The TCR was taken from a woman aged 25 to 39 with Graves' ophthalmopathy. The sequencing sample was made of blood. The CDR3 loop is CASSESEGANYGYTF. The CDR3 region has the DNA TGTGCCAGCAGTGAATCAGAGGGGGCCAACTATGGCTACACCTTC.